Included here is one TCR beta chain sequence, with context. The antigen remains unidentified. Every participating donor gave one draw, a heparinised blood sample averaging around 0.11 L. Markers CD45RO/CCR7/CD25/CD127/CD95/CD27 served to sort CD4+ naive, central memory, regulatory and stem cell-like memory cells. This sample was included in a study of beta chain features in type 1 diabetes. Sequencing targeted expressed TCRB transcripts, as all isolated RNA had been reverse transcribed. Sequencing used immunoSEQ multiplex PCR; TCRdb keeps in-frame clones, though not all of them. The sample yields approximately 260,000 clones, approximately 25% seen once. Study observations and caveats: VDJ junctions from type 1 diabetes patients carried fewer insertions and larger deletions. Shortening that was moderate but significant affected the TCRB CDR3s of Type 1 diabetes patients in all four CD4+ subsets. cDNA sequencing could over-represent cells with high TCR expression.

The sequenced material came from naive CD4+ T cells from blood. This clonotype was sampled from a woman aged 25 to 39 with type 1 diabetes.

The CDR3 sequence: CASSIVNYEQYF. The CDR3 coding sequence is TGTGCCAGTAGTATAGTCAACTACGAGCAGTACTTC. This sequence joins TRBV19 and TRBJ2-7; D unclear. Between the trimmed V and J ends, which lost 1 base and 3 bases, there was a span of 4 bases. There are 12 residues in the CDR3. Germline lookup yields CDR1 LNHDA and CDR2 SQIVND (reference sequence). Variable domain in full (rest from reference TRBV19 and TRBJ2-7): DGGITQSPKYLFRKEGQNVTLSCEQNLNHDAMYWYRQDPGQGLRLIYYSQIVNDFQKGDIAEGYSVSREKKESFPLTVTSAQKNPTAFYLCASSIVNYEQYFGPGTRLTVT.